This T cell receptor beta chain was captured in a study of blood T cell repertoires in COVID-19. Study in general: Samples of COVID-19 (acute and convalescent) were obtained from the United States, Italy and Spain.

Those enrolled in Seattle joined during active infection and were followed longitudinally afterward. The CDR3 extends over 15 amino acids. Unmatched junction bases numbered 5, after V lost 4 bases and J lost 0 bases. The germline V gene encodes CDR1 SNHLY and CDR2 FYNNEI. As handled by the study authors: Estimation of nucleated cell counts was performed using reference gene primer amplification. Sequenced by immunoSEQ multiplex PCR; TCRdb stores in-frame clones only, minus some. The V and J calls and clone size were taken over from that table, and D and trimming were inferred from the DNA. The sample lists about 250,000 clones, about 91% occurring once.

Specimen: peripheral blood. The clonotype was recovered from a woman aged 25 to 39 with COVID-19, enrolled during active disease. The chain uses TRBV2 and TRBJ1-2; 7 nucleotides line up with TRBD1. CDR3 DNA: TGTGCCAGCAGTGGGGACAGATTCACTAACTATGGCTACACCTTC. This translates into CASSGDRFTNYGYTF.